The clone carrying this T cell receptor beta chain has only one observation. Authors' processing steps: Estimation of nucleated cell counts relied on the amplification of reference gene primers. Using immunoSEQ multiplex PCR, the repertoire was profiled, and TCRdb retains in-frame clones only, with some absent. That table gives V, J and clone size, and the DNA gave D and trimming. The sample consists of some 220,000 clones, more than 80% of them appearing once. The sample is drawn from a study of blood T cell repertoires in COVID-19. About the study: COVID-19 samples collected from the United States, Italy and Spain covered acute and convalescent phases. The cDNA or gDNA used as material had been derived from T cells, B-cell-depleted T cells, or PBMCs.

Participants were aged 18 to 89 years from approximately 24 US areas. Germline V gene data show CDR1 as LGHDT and CDR2 as YNNKEL (reference sequence). CDR3 length equals 16 residues. V was pared by 0 bases and J by 8 bases, with 17 bases between. This chain uses TRBV3-1 (or the pseudogene TRBV3-2) with TRBJ2-1; the D gene is possibly TRBD2 (5 bases). The sample taken for sequencing was PBMCs or T cells enriched from blood (not recorded which). The sequence came from a young woman in a cohort exposed to, infected with or recovered from COVID-19 (not recorded which). The CDR3 sequence: CASSQEGSGGRDEQFF. The DNA of the CDR3 is TGTGCCAGCAGCCAAGAGGGAAGCGGCGGACGGGATGAGCAGTTCTTC.